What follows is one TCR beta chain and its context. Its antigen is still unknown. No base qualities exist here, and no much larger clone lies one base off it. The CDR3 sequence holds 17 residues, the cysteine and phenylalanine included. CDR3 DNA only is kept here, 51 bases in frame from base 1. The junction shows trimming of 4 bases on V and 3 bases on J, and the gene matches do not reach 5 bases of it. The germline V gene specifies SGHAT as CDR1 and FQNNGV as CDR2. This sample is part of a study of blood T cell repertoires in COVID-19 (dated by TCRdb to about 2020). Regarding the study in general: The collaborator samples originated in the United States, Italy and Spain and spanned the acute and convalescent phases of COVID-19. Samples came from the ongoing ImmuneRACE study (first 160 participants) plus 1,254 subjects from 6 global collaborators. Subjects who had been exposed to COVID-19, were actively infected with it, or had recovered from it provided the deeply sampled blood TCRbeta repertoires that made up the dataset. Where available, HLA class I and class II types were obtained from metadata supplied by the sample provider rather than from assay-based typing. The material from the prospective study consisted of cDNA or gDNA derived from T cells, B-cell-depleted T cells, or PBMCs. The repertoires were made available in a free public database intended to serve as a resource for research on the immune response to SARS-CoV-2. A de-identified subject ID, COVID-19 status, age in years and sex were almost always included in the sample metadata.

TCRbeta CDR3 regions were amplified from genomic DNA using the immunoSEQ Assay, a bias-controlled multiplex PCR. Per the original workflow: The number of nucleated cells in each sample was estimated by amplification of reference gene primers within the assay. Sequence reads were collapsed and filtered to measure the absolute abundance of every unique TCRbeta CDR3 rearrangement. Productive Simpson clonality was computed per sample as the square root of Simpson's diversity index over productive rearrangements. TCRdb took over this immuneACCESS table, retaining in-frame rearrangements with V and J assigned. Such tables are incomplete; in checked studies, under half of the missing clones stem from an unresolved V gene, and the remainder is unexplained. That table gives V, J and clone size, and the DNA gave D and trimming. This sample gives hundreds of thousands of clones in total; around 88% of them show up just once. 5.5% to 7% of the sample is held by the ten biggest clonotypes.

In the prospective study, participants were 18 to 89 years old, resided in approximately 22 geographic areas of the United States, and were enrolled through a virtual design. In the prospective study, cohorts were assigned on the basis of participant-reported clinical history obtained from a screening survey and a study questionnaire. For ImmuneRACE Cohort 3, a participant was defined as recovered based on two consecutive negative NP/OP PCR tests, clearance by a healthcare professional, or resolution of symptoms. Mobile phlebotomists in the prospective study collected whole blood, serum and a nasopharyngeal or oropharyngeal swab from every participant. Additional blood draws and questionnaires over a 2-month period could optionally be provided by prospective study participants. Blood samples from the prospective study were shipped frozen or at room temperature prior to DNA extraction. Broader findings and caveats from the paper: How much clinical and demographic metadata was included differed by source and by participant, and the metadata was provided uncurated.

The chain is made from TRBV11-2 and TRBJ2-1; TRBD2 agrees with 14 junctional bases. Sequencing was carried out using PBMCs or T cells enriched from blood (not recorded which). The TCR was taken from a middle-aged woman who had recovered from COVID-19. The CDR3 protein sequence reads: CASSSGTSGRVYNEQFF. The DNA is TGTGCCAGCAGCTCCGGGACTAGCGGGAGAGTCTACAATGAGCAGTTCTTC.